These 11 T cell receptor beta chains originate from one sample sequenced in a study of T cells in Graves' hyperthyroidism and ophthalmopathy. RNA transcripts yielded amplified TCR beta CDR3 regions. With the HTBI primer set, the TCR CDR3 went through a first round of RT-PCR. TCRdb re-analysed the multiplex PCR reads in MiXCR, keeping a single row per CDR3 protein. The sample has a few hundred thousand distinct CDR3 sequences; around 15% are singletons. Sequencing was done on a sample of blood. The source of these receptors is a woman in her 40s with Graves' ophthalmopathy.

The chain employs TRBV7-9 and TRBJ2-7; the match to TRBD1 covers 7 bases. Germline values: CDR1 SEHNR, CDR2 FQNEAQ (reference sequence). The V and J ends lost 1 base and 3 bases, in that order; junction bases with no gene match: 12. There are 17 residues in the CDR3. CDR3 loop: CASSLEFDRDSLYEQYF. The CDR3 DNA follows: TGTGCCAGCAGCTTAGAGTTCGACCGGGACAGCCTCTACGAGCAGTACTTC.

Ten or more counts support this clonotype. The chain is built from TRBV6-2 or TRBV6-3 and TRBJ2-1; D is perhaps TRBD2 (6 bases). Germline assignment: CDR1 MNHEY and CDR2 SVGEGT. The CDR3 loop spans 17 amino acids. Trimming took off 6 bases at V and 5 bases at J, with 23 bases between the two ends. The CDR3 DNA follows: TGTGCCAGCAGCACCCGACTAGTTAAGCGCCAGCACAATGAGCAGTTCTTC. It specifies CASSTRLVKRQHNEQFF.

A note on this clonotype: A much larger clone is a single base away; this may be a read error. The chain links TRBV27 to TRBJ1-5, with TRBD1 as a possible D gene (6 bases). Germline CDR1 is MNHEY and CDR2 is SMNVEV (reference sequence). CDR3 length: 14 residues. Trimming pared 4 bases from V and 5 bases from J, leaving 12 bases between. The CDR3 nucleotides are TGTGCCAGCAGTTACGGGGGGGCCGATCAGCCCCAGCATTTT. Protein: CASSYGGADQPQHF.

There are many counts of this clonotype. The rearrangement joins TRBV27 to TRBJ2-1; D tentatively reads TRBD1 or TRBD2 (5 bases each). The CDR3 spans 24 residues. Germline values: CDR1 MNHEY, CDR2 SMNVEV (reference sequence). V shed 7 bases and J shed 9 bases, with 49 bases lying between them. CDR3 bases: TGTGCCAGCACTCGCCGAGCCTTTGGGGGTAGGCAGTCGTCACCCGCCATTCGTTCTAGTGAGCAGTTCTTC. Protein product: CASTRRAFGGRQSSPAIRSSEQFF.

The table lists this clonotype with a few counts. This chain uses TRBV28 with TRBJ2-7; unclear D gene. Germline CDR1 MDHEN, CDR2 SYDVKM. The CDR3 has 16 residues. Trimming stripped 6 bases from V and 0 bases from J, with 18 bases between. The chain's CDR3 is CASSVSWREASYEQYF. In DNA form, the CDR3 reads TGTGCCAGCAGCGTGTCGTGGCGAGAGGCCTCCTACGAGCAGTACTTC.

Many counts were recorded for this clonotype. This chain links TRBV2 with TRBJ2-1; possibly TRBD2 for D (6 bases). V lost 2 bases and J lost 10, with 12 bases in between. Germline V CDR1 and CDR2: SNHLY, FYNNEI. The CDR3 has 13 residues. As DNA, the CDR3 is TGTGCCAGCAGTGAATTGCGGGAAGGCGAGCAGTTCTTC. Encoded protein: CASSELREGEQFF.

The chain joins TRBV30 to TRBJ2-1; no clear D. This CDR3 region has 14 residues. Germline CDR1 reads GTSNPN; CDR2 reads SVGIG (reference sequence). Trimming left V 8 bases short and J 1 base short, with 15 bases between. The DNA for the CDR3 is TGTGCCACACAAAGGCAGGCATCCTACAATGAGCAGTTCTTC. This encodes CATQRQASYNEQFF.

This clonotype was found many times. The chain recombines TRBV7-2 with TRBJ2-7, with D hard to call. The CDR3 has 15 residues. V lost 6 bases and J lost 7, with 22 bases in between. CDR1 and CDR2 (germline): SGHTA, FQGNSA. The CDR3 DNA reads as TGTGCCAGCAGTCCGACGATCGACTGGGGTCGGGAGCAGTACTTC. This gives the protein CASSPTIDWGREQYF.

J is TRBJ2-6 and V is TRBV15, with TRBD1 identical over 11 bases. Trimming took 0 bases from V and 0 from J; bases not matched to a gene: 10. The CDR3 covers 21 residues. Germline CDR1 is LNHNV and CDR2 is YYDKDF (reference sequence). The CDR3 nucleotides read TGTGCCACCAGCAGAGATTTTCGGACAGGGGGCCCTAGCTCTGGGGCCAACGTCCTGACTTTC. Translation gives CATSRDFRTGGPSSGANVLTF.

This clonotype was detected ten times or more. DNA of the CDR3: TGTGCCAGCCCTTCGACTAGCTGCCCCTACAATGAGCAGTTCTTC. It translates to CASPSTSCPYNEQFF. The chain employs TRBV7-3 and TRBJ2-1; 7 bases match TRBD2. The CDR3 runs 15 residues. Per the germline V gene, CDR1 is SGHTA and CDR2 is FQGTGA. The J segment lost 2 bases and the V segment lost 8 bases, leaving 9 bases of the junction unmatched.

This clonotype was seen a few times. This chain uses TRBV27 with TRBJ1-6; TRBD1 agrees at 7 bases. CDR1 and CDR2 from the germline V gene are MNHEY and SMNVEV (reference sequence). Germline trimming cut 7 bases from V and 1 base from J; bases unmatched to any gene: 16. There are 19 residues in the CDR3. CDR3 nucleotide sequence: TGTGCCAGCACCCCGGCGGCAGGGGGGCTTAAATCCTATAATTCACCCCTCCACTTT. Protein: CASTPAAGGLKSYNSPLHF.